Listed below are T cell receptor beta chains from one sample, sequenced in a study of blood T cells in healthy people across ages. TCRdb fed the 5' RACE reads into MiXCR, producing one record per CDR3 protein. This sample yields hundreds of thousands of distinct CDR3 sequences, of which roughly 25% are seen a single time; around 3% belongs to the top ten. The sample was also linked to a second study, of T cells of mothers and their children.

Sequencing was done on a sample of blood. Receptor source: a boy between 5 and 17 years old in good health. Both conserved end residues are part of each CDR3. The order of the fields is D gene, clone size, J gene, V gene, CDR3 length, CDR3 DNA, CDR3 protein. A D gene is named only where the DNA matches it firmly. Size is stated for part of the rows, as once, few or many counts, or as a class when the clone is expanded.

D: -; size: few; J: TRBJ1-5; V: TRBV24-1; length: 13; DNA: TGTGCCACCAGGGACAATAGCAATCAGCCCCAGCATTTT; CDR3: CATRDNSNQPQHF
D: -; size: few; J: TRBJ2-5; V: TRBV29-1; length: 13; DNA: TGCAGCGTAGGCGGACAGTACCAAGAGACCCAGTACTTC; CDR3: CSVGGQYQETQYF
D: TRBD1; size: -; J: TRBJ1-1; V: TRBV7-2; length: 14; DNA: TGTGCCAGCAGCTCGACAGGGGCCTACTTGCTCCTCATCTTT; CDR3: CASSSTGAYLLLIF
D: TRBD1; size: few; J: TRBJ2-7; V: TRBV4-1; length: 16; DNA: TGCGCCAGCAGCCAAGTTGGGACAGGGTCGGGTTACGAGCAGTACTTC; CDR3: CASSQVGTGSGYEQYF
D: -; size: -; J: TRBJ1-2; V: TRBV14; length: 13; DNA: TGTGCCAGCAGCTTACATTTATCGGGTGGCTACACCTTC; CDR3: CASSLHLSGGYTF
D: TRBD1; size: -; J: TRBJ2-1; V: TRBV5-6; length: 16; DNA: TGTGCCAGCAGCGTATGGGACAGGGGTTTCTACAATGAGCAGTTCTTC; CDR3: CASSVWDRGFYNEQFF
D: -; size: -; J: TRBJ2-7; V: TRBV3-1; length: 17; DNA: TGTGCCAGCAGCCTGTCAGGGGCTTGGGGGCCATCCTACGAGCAGTACTTC; CDR3: CASSLSGAWGPSYEQYF
D: TRBD2; size: few; J: TRBJ2-6; V: TRBV13; length: 18; DNA: TGTGCCAGCAGCCTCCTAACTAGCGGTGACTACGGGGCCAACGTCCTGACTTTC; CDR3: CASSLLTSGDYGANVLTF
D: -; size: -; J: TRBJ1-1; V: TRBV9; length: 14; DNA: TGTGCCAGCAGCGTAGGGGTGAATACGATAGGAGCTTTCTTT; CDR3: CASSVGVNTIGAFF
D: -; size: -; J: TRBJ2-1; V: TRBV9; length: 15; DNA: TGTGCCAGCAGCGTAGAAACTGAGTCCTACAATGAGCAGTTCTTC; CDR3: CASSVETESYNEQFF